This TCR beta chain comes out of a study of CD8+CD57+ T cells in acquired aplastic anemia. Selection for sequencing was limited to patients who had shown CD8+CD57+ cell expansion by flow cytometry. As a group, the patients uniformly had severe acquired aplastic anemia. CDR1 and CDR2 from the germline V gene are LNHDA and SQIVND (reference sequence). The CDR3 covers 15 residues. Losses at the gene ends were 5 bases for V and 4 bases for J; bases not matched to a gene: 6. Profiling of TCR beta VDJ combinations and CDR3 sequences used genomic DNA as template. TCRdb ran MiXCR on the reads and lists one entry per CDR3 protein. The table lists a few hundred thousand distinct CDR3 sequences, less than 85% of them singletons.

The sequence derives from a human donor with aplastic anemia. This chain links TRBV19 with TRBJ2-1; 9 nucleotides match TRBD2. The sample taken for sequencing was sorted CD4+, CD8+, or CD8+CD57+ T cells (not recorded which) from PBMCs. This CDR3 is CASSVAGASYNEQFF. CDR3 sequence (DNA): TGTGCCAGTAGTGTAGCGGGGGCTTCTTACAATGAGCAGTTCTTC.